This T cell receptor (beta chain) came from a study of T cell responses to AZD1222 COVID-19 vaccine. Study overall: Samples with a second dose at about 4 or about 12 weeks were pooled together.

Findings of the study overall: Spike-wide vaccine-associated CD4 TCRs dominated at 160-218 and 743-854. Most donors were white British, females outnumbered males, and clonal diversity was possibly underestimated.

Clones were sequenced by immunoSEQ multiplex PCR, and TCRdb holds only the in-frame ones, with some missing. Found here are approximately 180,000 clones, approximately 92% of them singletons; the top ten hold 10%. In the case of this clone: No antigen is known for it.

Trimming cost V 1 base and J 5 bases, with 8 bases left between them. CDR3 length: 14 residues. Germline CDR1 reads MNHEY; CDR2 reads SVGEGT. The origin of this receptor is an adult in good health. The chain has TRBV6-2 or TRBV6-3 and TRBJ2-2; D call uncertain. The source material was peripheral blood, sampled on day 0 of AZD1222 vaccination. The CDR3 DNA is TGTGCCAGCAGTTACTTCCAAGGGACCGGGGAGCTGTTTTTT. Encoded protein: CASSYFQGTGELFF.